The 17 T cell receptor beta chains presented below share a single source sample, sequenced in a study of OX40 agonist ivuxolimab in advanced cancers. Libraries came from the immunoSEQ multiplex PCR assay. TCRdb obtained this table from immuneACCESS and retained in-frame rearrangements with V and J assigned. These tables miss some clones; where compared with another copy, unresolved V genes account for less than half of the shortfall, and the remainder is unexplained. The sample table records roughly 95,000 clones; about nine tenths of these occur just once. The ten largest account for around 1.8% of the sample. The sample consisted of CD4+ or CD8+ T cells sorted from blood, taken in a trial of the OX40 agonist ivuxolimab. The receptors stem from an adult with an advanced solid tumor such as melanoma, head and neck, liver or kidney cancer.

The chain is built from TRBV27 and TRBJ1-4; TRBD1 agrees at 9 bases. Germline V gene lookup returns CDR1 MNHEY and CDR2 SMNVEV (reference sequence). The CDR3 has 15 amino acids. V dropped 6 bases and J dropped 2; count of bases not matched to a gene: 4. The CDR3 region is CASRQQGATNEKLFF. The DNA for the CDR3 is TGTGCCAGCAGGCAACAGGGGGCGACTAATGAAAAACTGTTTTTT.

In DNA, the CDR3 is TGTGCCAGCAGCAGAACAACTAATGAAAAACTGTTTTTT. Amino acids: CASSRTTNEKLFF. V gene TRBV6-5 combines with J gene TRBJ1-4, with D uncertain. In germline, CDR1 is MNHEY, CDR2 SVGAGI. This CDR3 contains 13 residues. V was trimmed by 6 bases and J by 0 bases, leaving 5 bases between them.

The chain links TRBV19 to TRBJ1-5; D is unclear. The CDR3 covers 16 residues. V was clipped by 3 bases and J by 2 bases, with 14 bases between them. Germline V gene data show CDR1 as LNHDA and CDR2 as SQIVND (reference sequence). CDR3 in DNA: TGTGCCAGTAGTATGGTGGGAGGGCTGGGCAATCAGCCCCAGCATTTT. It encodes CASSMVGGLGNQPQHF.

CDR3 in amino acids: CASDDRGISGNTIYF. CDR3 DNA sequence: TGTGCCAGTGACGACAGGGGAATCTCTGGAAACACCATATATTTT. V is TRBV19 and J is TRBJ1-3, with 8 nucleotides matching TRBD1. The CDR3 extends over 15 amino acids. J gave up 0 bases and V 8 bases, and 6 bases lay outside the gene matches. The germline V gene encodes CDR1 LNHDA and CDR2 SQIVND (reference sequence).

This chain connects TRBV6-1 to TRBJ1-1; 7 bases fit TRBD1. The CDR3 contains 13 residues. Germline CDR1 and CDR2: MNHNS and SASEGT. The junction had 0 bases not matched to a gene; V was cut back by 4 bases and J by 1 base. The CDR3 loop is CASSGQGNTEAFF. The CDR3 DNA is TGTGCCAGCAGTGGACAGGGGAACACTGAAGCTTTCTTT.

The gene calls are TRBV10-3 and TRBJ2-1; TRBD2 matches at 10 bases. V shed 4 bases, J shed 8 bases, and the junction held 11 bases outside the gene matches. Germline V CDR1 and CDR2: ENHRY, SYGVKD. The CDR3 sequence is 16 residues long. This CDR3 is CAISGGASGSRDEQFF. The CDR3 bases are TGTGCCATCAGTGGTGGGGCTAGCGGGAGTCGGGATGAGCAGTTCTTC.

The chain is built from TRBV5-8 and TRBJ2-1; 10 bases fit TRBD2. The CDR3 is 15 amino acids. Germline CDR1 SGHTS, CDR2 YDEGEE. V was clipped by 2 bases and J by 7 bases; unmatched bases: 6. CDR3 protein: CASSLRGLAFNEQFF. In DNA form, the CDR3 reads TGTGCCAGCAGCTTACGGGGACTAGCGTTTAATGAGCAGTTCTTC.

The CDR3 nucleotides read TGTGCCAGCAGTGAAGCAGGGAGGAGCTACGAGCAGTACTTC. It is translated as CASSEAGRSYEQYF. The chain has TRBV6-1 and TRBJ2-7, with D perhaps matching TRBD2 (6 bases). V was cut by 0 bases and J by 3 bases, with 9 bases left in between. In germline, CDR1 is MNHNS, CDR2 SASEGT. The CDR3 runs 14 residues.

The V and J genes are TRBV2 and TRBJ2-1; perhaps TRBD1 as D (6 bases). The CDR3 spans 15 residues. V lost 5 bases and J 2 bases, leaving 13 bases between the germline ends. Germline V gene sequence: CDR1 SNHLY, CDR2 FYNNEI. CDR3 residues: CASSSQGHTYNEQFF. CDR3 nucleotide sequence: TGTGCCAGCAGTTCTCAGGGGCACACCTACAATGAGCAGTTCTTC.

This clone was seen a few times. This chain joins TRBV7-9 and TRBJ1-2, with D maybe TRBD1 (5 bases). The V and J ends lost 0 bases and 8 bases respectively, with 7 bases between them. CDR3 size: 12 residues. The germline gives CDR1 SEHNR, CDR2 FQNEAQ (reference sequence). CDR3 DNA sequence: TGTGCCAGCAGCTTAGCGCAGGGCGGCTACACCTTC. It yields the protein CASSLAQGGYTF.

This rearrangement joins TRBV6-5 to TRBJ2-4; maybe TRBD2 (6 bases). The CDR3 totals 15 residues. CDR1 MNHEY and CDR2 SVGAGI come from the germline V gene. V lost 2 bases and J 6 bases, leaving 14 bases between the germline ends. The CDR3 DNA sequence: TGTGCCAGCAGTTACGGAGGGCCCGGGGTAAACATTCAGTACTTC. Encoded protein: CASSYGGPGVNIQYF.

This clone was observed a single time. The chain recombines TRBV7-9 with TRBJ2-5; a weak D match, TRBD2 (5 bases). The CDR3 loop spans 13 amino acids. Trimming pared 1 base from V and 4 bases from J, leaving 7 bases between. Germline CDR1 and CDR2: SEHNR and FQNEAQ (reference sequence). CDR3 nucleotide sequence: TGTGCCAGCAGCTTAGGGGCGGGAGAGACCCAGTACTTC. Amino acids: CASSLGAGETQYF.

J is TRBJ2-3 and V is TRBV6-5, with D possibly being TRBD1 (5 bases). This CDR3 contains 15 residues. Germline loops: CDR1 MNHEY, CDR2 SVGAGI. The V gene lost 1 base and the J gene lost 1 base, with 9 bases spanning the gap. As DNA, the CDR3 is TGTGCCAGCAGTTACTTTGGGGCTGGCACAGATACGCAGTATTTT. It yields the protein CASSYFGAGTDTQYF.

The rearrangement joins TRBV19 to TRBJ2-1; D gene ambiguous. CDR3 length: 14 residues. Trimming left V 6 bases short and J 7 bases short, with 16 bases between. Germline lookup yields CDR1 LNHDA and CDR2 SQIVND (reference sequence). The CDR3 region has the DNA TGTGCCAGTAGGTACAGTGGCCTGGGGAATGAGCAGTTCTTC. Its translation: CASRYSGLGNEQFF.

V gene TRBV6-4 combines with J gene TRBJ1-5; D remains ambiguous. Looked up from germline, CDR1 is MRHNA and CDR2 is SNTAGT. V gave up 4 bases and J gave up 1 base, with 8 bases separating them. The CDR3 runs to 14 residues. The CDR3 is CASSVLRSNQPQHF. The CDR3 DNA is TGTGCCAGCAGTGTCTTAAGAAGCAATCAGCCCCAGCATTTT.

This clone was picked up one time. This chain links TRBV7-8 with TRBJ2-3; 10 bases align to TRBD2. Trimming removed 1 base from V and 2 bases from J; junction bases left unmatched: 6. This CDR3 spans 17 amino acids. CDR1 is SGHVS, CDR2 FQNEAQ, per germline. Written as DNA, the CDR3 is TGTGCCAGCAGCTTAGTAGGAACTAGCGGGAACACAGATACGCAGTATTTT. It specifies CASSLVGTSGNTDTQYF.

The CDR3 spells CATQDRGRGNTIYF. CDR3 sequence (DNA): TGTGCCACCCAGGACAGGGGGCGAGGAAACACCATATATTTT. The gene calls are TRBV10-3 and TRBJ1-3, with TRBD1 matching 11 bases. CDR1 ENHRY and CDR2 SYGVKD come from the germline V gene. V shed 10 bases, J shed 4 bases, and the junction held 6 bases outside the gene matches. This CDR3 comprises 14 residues.